The sequence of this TCR beta chain was determined in a study of siplizumab effects on memory and regulatory T cells. Points from the study as a whole: Most proliferating CD4+ or CD8+ clones, roughly 75-97%, had no naive or memory assignment.

Of note for this clone: Its specificity is not known.

V was pared by 4 bases and J by 2 bases, with 8 bases between. Per the germline V gene, CDR1 is SGHVS and CDR2 is FQNEAQ. The CDR3 is 13 residues long. The table came from immunoSEQ multiplex PCR; TCRdb's copy has only in-frame clones and leaves some out. The sample yields 85,000 to 130,000 clones, less than 95% seen once. The V call is TRBV7-8, the J call TRBJ2-5, with D perhaps being TRBD1 or TRBD2 (5 bases each). Input material: Tregs sorted from blood. This receptor was taken from a human donor in good health. CDR3 nucleotides: TGTGCCAGCAGCTCGGGACCGCAAGAGACCCAGTACTTC. This encodes CASSSGPQETQYF.